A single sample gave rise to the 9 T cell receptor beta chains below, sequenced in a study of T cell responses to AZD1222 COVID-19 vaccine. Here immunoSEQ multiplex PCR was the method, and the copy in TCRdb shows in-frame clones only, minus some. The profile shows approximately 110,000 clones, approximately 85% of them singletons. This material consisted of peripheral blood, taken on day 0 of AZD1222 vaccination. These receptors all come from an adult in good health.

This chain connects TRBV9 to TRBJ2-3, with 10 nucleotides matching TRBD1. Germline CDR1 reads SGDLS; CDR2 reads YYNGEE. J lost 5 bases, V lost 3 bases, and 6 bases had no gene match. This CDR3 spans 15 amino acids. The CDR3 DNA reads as TGTGCCAGCAGCGCCCGGACAGGGGGTCAAGATACGCAGTATTTT. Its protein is CASSARTGGQDTQYF.

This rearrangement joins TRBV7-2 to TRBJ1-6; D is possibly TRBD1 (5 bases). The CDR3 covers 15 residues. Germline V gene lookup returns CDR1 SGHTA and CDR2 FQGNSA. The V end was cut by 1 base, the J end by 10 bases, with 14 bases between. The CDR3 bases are TGTGCCAGCAGCTTAGGAGCGCGGGGGAGCTCACCCCTCCACTTT. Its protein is CASSLGARGSSPLHF.

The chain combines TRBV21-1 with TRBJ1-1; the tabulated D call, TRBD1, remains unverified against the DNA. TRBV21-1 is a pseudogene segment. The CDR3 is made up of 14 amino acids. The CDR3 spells CASNVQASNTEAFF. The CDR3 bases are TGTGCCAGCAATGTACAGGCATCGAACACTGAAGCTTTCTTT.

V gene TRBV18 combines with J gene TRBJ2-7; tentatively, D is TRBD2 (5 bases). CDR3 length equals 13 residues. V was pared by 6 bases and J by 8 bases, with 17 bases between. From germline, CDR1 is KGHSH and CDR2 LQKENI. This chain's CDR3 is CASSPEGPGKQYF. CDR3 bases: TGTGCCAGCTCCCCAGAGGGCCCGGGAAAGCAGTACTTC.

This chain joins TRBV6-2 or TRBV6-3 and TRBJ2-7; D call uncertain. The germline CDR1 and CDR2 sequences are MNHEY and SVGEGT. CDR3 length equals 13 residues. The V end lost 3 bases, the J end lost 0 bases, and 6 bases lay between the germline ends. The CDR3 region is CASSYRHSYEQYF. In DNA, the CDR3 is TGTGCCAGCAGTTATCGACACTCCTACGAGCAGTACTTC.

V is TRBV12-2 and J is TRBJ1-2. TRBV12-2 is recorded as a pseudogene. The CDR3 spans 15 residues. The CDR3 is CASRPKGIGNYGYTF. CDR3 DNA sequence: TGTGCAAGTCGCCCTAAAGGAATAGGAAACTATGGCTACACCTTC.

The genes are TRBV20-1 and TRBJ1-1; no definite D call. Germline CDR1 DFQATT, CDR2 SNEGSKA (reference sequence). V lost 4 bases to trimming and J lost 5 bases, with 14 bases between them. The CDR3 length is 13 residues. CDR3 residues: CSATDDASTEAFF. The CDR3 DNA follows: TGCAGTGCTACTGACGACGCGAGTACTGAAGCTTTCTTT.

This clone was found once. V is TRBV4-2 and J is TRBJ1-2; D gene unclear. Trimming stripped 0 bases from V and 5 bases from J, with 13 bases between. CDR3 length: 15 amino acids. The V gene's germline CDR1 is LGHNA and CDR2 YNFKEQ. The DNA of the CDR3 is TGTGCCAGCAGCCAAGAAGGATTCCCAGGATATGGCTACACCTTC. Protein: CASSQEGFPGYGYTF.

The CDR3 sequence is CASSYTGGNYGYTF. The DNA for the CDR3 is TGTGCCAGCAGCTACACAGGGGGCAACTATGGCTACACCTTC. The gene calls are TRBV5-6 and TRBJ1-2; 9 bases map to TRBD1. V was clipped by 3 bases and J by 2 bases; unmatched bases: 2. This CDR3 comprises 14 residues. Germline V lookup: CDR1 SGHDT, CDR2 YYEEEE.